Listed here are 27 T cell receptor beta chains from one sample, sequenced in a study of blood T cells in healthy people across ages. With a J-beta primer mix and a sample-barcoded 5' primer, a second PCR ran about 7 to 12 cycles. TCRdb processed the 5' RACE reads anew with MiXCR; each CDR3 protein has one entry. The sample yields hundreds of thousands of distinct CDR3 sequences, roughly 60% seen once. The specimen was blood. The receptors here all came from a man aged 25 to 40 in good health.

This clonotype was seen at least ten times. The V and J genes are TRBV4-2 and TRBJ2-7; 7 bases fit TRBD1. Germline V gene lookup returns CDR1 LGHNA and CDR2 YNFKEQ. The CDR3 is 13 residues long. J was trimmed by 2 bases and V by 6 bases; bases with no gene match: 4. The CDR3 DNA follows: TGTGCCAGCAGTAGGGACAGACCCTACGAGCAGTACTTC. Translation: CASSRDRPYEQYF.

The chain has TRBV7-2 and TRBJ2-1, with 9 positions matching TRBD2. The CDR3 is made up of 15 amino acids. J gave up 10 bases and V 4 bases, and 11 bases lay outside the gene matches. Germline CDR1 reads SGHTA; CDR2 reads FQGNSA. For the CDR3, the DNA is TGTGCCAGCAGCTCCAGGCTAGCGGGATCGAGGGAGCAGTTCTTC. As protein: CASSSRLAGSREQFF.

Details on this clonotype: Lacking the conserved final phenylalanine or tryptophan, this CDR3 likely reflects a read error. This chain uses TRBV12-3 or TRBV12-4 with TRBJ2-3; 8 bases are shared with TRBD2. This CDR3 is built from 14 residues. With V trimmed by 4 bases and J by 5 bases, 5 bases remained unmatched. CDR3 DNA sequence: TGTGCCAGCAGTTGCGGGGGGAGCGGAGATACGCAGTATTCT. It translates to CASSCGGSGDTQYS.

This clonotype occurred once. The J gene is TRBJ2-7, the V gene TRBV20-1; D gene ambiguous. The germline V and J ends were trimmed by 0 bases and 0 bases, with 18 bases remaining between them. The length of the CDR3 is 17 residues. Germline V CDR1 and CDR2: DFQATT, SNEGSKA (reference sequence). CDR3 loop: CSAREPPRTWGSYEQYF. The CDR3 DNA is TGCAGTGCTAGAGAACCACCTAGGACCTGGGGCTCCTACGAGCAGTACTTC.

The chain carries TRBV5-1 and TRBJ2-1, with D perhaps matching TRBD2 (6 bases). The CDR3 runs to 13 residues. CDR1 SGHRS and CDR2 YFSETQ come from the germline V gene. Trimming removed 2 bases from V and 6 bases from J, with 9 bases in between. CDR3 coding DNA: TGCGCCAGCAGCTTTGACGGGGGCAATGAGCAGTTCTTC. Protein product: CASSFDGGNEQFF.

The chain recombines TRBV5-1 with TRBJ1-4, with TRBD1 as a possible D gene (5 bases). The V and J ends lost 4 bases and 5 bases respectively, with 15 bases between them. The CDR3 runs 15 residues. Germline V gene lookup returns CDR1 SGHRS and CDR2 YFSETQ. The DNA for the CDR3 is TGCGCCAGCAGCCGAACAGGAGGACCGAATGAAAAACTGTTTTTT. Amino acids: CASSRTGGPNEKLFF.

The genes are TRBV7-9 and TRBJ2-2; 7 nucleotides match TRBD2. Germline V CDR1 and CDR2: SEHNR, FQNEAQ (reference sequence). This CDR3 region has 15 residues. Trimming removed 11 bases from V and 2 bases from J; junction bases left unmatched: 11. CDR3 coding DNA: TGTGCCTTACCGCCGGGACTAACTAACACCGGGGAGCTGTTTTTT. Translating it yields CALPPGLTNTGELFF. The full variable domain, rest sourced from reference TRBV7-9 and TRBJ2-2, is DTGVSQNPRHKITKRGQNVTFRCDPISEHNRLYWYRQTLGQGPEFLTYFQNEAQLEKSRLLSDRFSAERPKGSFSTLEIQRTEQGDSAMYLCALPPGLTNTGELFFGEGSRLTVL.

This chain links TRBV6-5 with TRBJ2-1; 8 bases are a match to TRBD2. This CDR3 has 16 amino acids. The V and J ends lost 5 bases and 5 bases, in that order; junction bases with no gene match: 11. CDR1 is MNHEY, CDR2 SVGAGI, per germline. The CDR3, as DNA: TGTGCCAGCAGTACCCTTGGAGCGGGGGCTCACAATGAGCAGTTCTTC. Encoded protein: CASSTLGAGAHNEQFF.

This clonotype has a handful of counts. This chain uses TRBV5-1 with TRBJ2-7; the D gene is possibly TRBD1 (6 bases). V lost 1 base and J 0 bases, leaving 14 bases between the germline ends. The length of the CDR3 is 16 residues. The germline V gene has CDR1 SGHRS and CDR2 YFSETQ. The CDR3 DNA reads as TGCGCCAGCAGCTTGTCAGGGGTCCTACGCTCCTACGAGCAGTACTTC. Translating it yields CASSLSGVLRSYEQYF.

This rearrangement joins TRBV7-2 to TRBJ2-5; D is possibly TRBD2 (5 bases). Trimming shortened V by 1 base and J by 2 bases, and 17 bases separated the two germline ends. Germline CDR1 SGHTA, CDR2 FQGNSA. This CDR3 spans 17 amino acids. CDR3: CASSLGGRSGEQETQYF. CDR3 DNA: TGTGCCAGCAGCTTAGGAGGCCGGAGCGGAGAGCAAGAGACCCAGTACTTC.

There are many counts of this clonotype. This chain links TRBV7-2 with TRBJ2-3; no reliable D call. The V end was cut by 1 base, the J end by 1 base, with 6 bases between. The CDR3 loop spans 14 amino acids. From germline, CDR1 is SGHTA and CDR2 FQGNSA. This CDR3 reads CASSLDPGTDTQYF. CDR3 coding DNA: TGTGCCAGCAGCTTAGACCCGGGCACAGATACGCAGTATTTT.

The rearrangement uses TRBV9 and TRBJ2-6; D is possibly TRBD1 or TRBD2 (6 bases each). This CDR3 spans 16 amino acids. Germline V gene data show CDR1 as SGDLS and CDR2 as YYNGEE. The V end lost 4 bases, the J end lost 4 bases, and 15 bases lay between the germline ends. The CDR3 spells CASSSGAGIGANVLTF. The CDR3 DNA reads as TGTGCCAGCAGCTCGGGGGCCGGCATAGGGGCCAACGTCCTGACTTTC.

This clonotype has just a few counts. CDR3 in amino acids: CSASYPSGWDYNEQFF. CDR3 DNA sequence: TGCAGTGCTAGCTACCCTAGCGGGTGGGACTACAATGAGCAGTTCTTC. V usage is TRBV20-1 and J usage is TRBJ2-1, with 8 nucleotides matching TRBD2. CDR1 DFQATT and CDR2 SNEGSKA come from the germline V gene (reference sequence). Trimming took 3 bases from V and 3 from J; bases not matched to a gene: 10. CDR3 length equals 16 residues.

V gene TRBV5-1 combines with J gene TRBJ2-7; 8 positions match TRBD1. The ends lost 4 bases at V and 6 bases at J; junction bases unmatched: 12. Per the germline V gene, CDR1 is SGHRS and CDR2 is YFSETQ. The CDR3 is made up of 15 amino acids. This chain's CDR3 is CASSPGQGVLREQYF. The CDR3 DNA reads as TGCGCCAGCAGCCCAGGACAGGGAGTCTTGCGCGAGCAGTACTTC.

The V and J genes are TRBV6-2 or TRBV6-3 and TRBJ2-3; D remains unclear. CDR1 and CDR2 (germline): MNHEY, SVGEGT. CDR3 length: 13 residues. The V gene lost 3 bases and the J gene lost 5 bases, with 9 bases spanning the gap. The CDR3 here is CASSYNRRDTQYF. The CDR3 coding sequence is TGTGCCAGCAGTTATAATCGAAGAGATACGCAGTATTTT.

This clonotype has just a few counts. This rearrangement joins TRBV10-2 to TRBJ2-7, with 7 bases lining up with TRBD2. This CDR3 is 15 amino acids long. Germline V gives CDR1 WSHSY, CDR2 SAAADI. Trimming cost V 0 bases and J 2 bases; bases outside gene matches: 4. This CDR3 is CASSESTSGAYEQYF. The DNA for the CDR3 is TGCGCCAGCAGTGAGTCGACCAGCGGGGCCTACGAGCAGTACTTC.

V usage is TRBV3-1 and J usage is TRBJ1-1, with D hard to call. The CDR3 spans 13 residues. Trimming shortened V by 2 bases and J by 3 bases, and 7 bases separated the two germline ends. CDR1 is LGHDT and CDR2 is YNNKEL in the germline V gene (reference sequence). DNA for the CDR3: TGTGCCAGCAGCCAAACCCCGGACACTGAAGCTTTCTTT. Amino acid sequence: CASSQTPDTEAFF.

The chain carries TRBV7-9 and TRBJ2-1, with 11 nucleotides matching TRBD1. Germline lookup yields CDR1 SEHNR and CDR2 FQNEAQ (reference sequence). CDR3 size: 14 residues. V lost 4 bases, J lost 7 bases, and 3 bases stayed unmatched. CDR3 loop: CASSSDRGPNEQFF. CDR3 sequence (DNA): TGTGCCAGCAGCTCGGACAGGGGGCCGAATGAGCAGTTCTTC.

This clonotype was counted between two and nine times. The DNA for the CDR3 is TGCAGTGCAGCCCTATCGGGCACCCGCTTAGTAGACGGCTACACCTTC. This gives the protein CSAALSGTRLVDGYTF. The V call is TRBV20-1, the J call TRBJ1-2, with D hard to call. Trimming removed 6 bases at V and 8 bases at J, with 28 bases between. CDR1 and CDR2 from the germline V gene are DFQATT and SNEGSKA (reference sequence). There are 16 residues in the CDR3.

The gene calls are TRBV30 and TRBJ2-1; 9 bases fit TRBD1. Germline lookup yields CDR1 GTSNPN and CDR2 SVGIG (reference sequence). V shed 5 bases, J shed 8 bases, and the junction held 10 bases outside the gene matches. There are 14 residues in the CDR3. CDR3 bases: TGTGCCTGGGCCGAGGACAGGGGTTTCGATGAGCAGTTCTTC. Translation gives CAWAEDRGFDEQFF.

This clonotype was found a few times. The genes are TRBV20-1 and TRBJ1-2, with D unclear. Germline V gene sequence: CDR1 DFQATT, CDR2 SNEGSKA (reference sequence). V was cut by 0 bases and J by 8 bases, with 4 bases left in between. The CDR3 totals 10 residues. The CDR3 is CSARERGYTF. The CDR3 bases are TGCAGTGCTAGAGAGAGGGGCTACACCTTC.

The rearrangement joins TRBV27 to TRBJ2-5; TRBD2 aligns across 11 bases. The CDR3 consists of 15 residues. Germline V gives CDR1 MNHEY, CDR2 SMNVEV (reference sequence). Losses at the gene ends were 5 bases for V and 7 bases for J; bases not matched to a gene: 9. The CDR3 spells CASSEWTSGQGTQYF. The CDR3 DNA follows: TGTGCCAGCAGTGAATGGACTAGCGGGCAGGGGACCCAGTACTTC.

In nucleotides, the CDR3 is TGCAGCGCTGAGGGTGGTCAGGGCCATGGCTACACCTTC. Encoded protein: CSAEGGQGHGYTF. The V gene is TRBV29-1, the J gene TRBJ1-2, with a tentative D call TRBD1 (5 bases). V lost 7 bases to trimming and J lost 6 bases, with 18 bases between them. The CDR3 contains 13 residues. Looked up from germline, CDR1 is SQVTM and CDR2 is ANQGSEA.

This clonotype was counted once. The V and J genes are TRBV7-2 and TRBJ1-4, with 9 bases that match TRBD1. The germline gives CDR1 SGHTA, CDR2 FQGNSA. The J segment lost 6 bases and the V segment lost 5 bases, leaving 4 bases of the junction unmatched. The CDR3 runs 14 residues. The CDR3 DNA sequence: TGTGCCAGCAGCACGAGACAGGGGGATGAAAAACTGTTTTTT. Protein: CASSTRQGDEKLFF.

This clonotype showed up just a few times. The gene calls are TRBV20-1 and TRBJ2-7; 8 bases map to TRBD1. CDR1 is DFQATT and CDR2 is SNEGSKA in the germline V gene (reference sequence). The V segment lost 0 bases and the J segment 2 bases; nucleotides outside the gene matches: 3. CDR3 length: 14 amino acids. CDR3 protein: CSARDQGAPYEQYF. CDR3 DNA: TGCAGTGCTAGAGATCAGGGGGCCCCCTACGAGCAGTACTTC.

This sequence joins TRBV18 and TRBJ2-5; D gene unclear. Germline V gives CDR1 KGHSH, CDR2 LQKENI. Deletions cut 2 bases from V and 2 bases from J, with 15 bases between. CDR3 size: 16 residues. CDR3 bases: TGTGCCAGCTCACCAAGGCAGGCGGCGATACAAGAGACCCAGTACTTC. As protein: CASSPRQAAIQETQYF.

The chain combines TRBV29-1 with TRBJ2-3; 7 nucleotides agree with TRBD2. The germline CDR1 and CDR2 sequences are SQVTM and ANQGSEA. Losses at the gene ends were 7 bases for V and 1 base for J; bases not matched to a gene: 20. This CDR3 region has 18 residues. CDR3: CSAIGVWEGPRGTDTQYF. CDR3 DNA sequence: TGCAGCGCCATCGGGGTATGGGAGGGCCCTCGGGGCACAGATACGCAGTATTTT.